This T cell receptor beta chain was identified in a study of T cells expressing NK-cell markers (dated by TCRdb to between 2020 and 2021). The study in broad terms: In sorted CD3+CD56+NKG2C+, CD3+CD56+NKG2C- and CD3+CD56-NKG2C+ T-cell subsets from several donors, TCR beta-chain repertoires were profiled. Most of the eight sequenced donors were HCMV-seropositive and one was HCMV-seronegative. All eight donors whose samples were sequenced were randomly selected healthy volunteers, three of them men and five women. Libraries were sequenced as 2 x 150 bp reads on Illumina HiSeq 2000/2500, MiSeq or NextSeq.

In the case of this clonotype: Its antigen is still unknown.

Overall study results and their limits: Whether the expanded NKG2C-expressing T cell clones were specific for HCMV antigens remained unclear. In roughly 6 donors, the dominant CD3+CD56+NKG2C+ clonotypes ranked among the top 10 CD8+ clonotypes, making up roughly 1.0-7.5% of CD8+ T cells. Those dominant clonotypes were again the most abundant among CD3+CD56-NKG2C+ cells in several donors, at 28.3-60.1%.

HCMV serostatus was determined by detecting HCMV-specific IgG in serum with a commercial ELISA kit. Ficoll density gradient centrifugation was used to isolate peripheral blood mononuclear cells from blood. The reads were generated on an Illumina HiSeq 2000. TCR beta cDNA libraries were made by 5'RACE template switching that added a universal primer site and unique molecular identifiers. Synthesis of cDNA was primed from the TCR beta constant segment and was followed by two consecutive PCR amplification steps. The authors' analysis ran thus. MIGEC was used to demultiplex reads and group reads by UMI, and MiTCR was used to assemble and quantify clonotypes. To exclude erroneous sequences, any TCR cDNA sequence not supported by at least two reads was discarded. Downstream repertoire analysis used the tcR package, and clonotypes were matched across fractions by CDR3 nucleotide sequence plus V segment. VDJmatch was used to annotate antigen specificity against VDJdb, with one amino acid substitution in CDR3 permitted. Reprocessed by TCRdb, the reads give a single entry per CDR3 protein sequence, without DNA. The V and J calls come from TCRdb's annotation, not from the publication. This sample's listing comprises 150,000 to 160,000 distinct CDR3 sequences. The ten largest make up 30% to 45% of the sample.

Sequenced input: blood T cells: a sorted CD56 or NKG2C T cell subset, CD4+ or CD8+ T cells, or bulk PBMC T cells (not recorded which). This clonotype was sampled from a woman in her forties or fifties in good health. Donor details come from another sample of the same person, matched by shared clones.

The CDR3 sequence is CASSERYGYTF. The receptor chain draws on TRBV2 and TRBJ1-2. The CDR3 covers 11 residues, taking in both the cysteine and the phenylalanine. No nucleotide data were recorded. Sequences SNHLY (CDR1) and FYNNEI (CDR2) are obtained from the germline V gene.